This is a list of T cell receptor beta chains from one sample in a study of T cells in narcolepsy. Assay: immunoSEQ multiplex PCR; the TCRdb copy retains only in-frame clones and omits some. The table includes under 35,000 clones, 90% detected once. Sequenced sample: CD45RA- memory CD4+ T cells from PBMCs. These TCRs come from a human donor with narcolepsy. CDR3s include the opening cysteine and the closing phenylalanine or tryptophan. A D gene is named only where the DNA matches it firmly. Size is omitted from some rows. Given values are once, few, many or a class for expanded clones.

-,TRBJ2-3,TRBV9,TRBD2,TGTGCCAGCAGCGTAGGACTAGCGGGGACTAGCACAGATACGCAGTATTTT,CASSVGLAGTSTDTQYF
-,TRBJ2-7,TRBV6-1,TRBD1,TGTGCCAGCAGTGCACCACAGACAGGGTATGAGCAGTACTTC,CASSAPQTGYEQYF
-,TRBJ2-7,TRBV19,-,TGTGCCAGTACCCCGGCAGGGCGGACCTACGAGCAGTACTTC,CASTPAGRTYEQYF
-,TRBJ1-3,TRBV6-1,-,TGTGCCAGCCTCCAACAGAACACCATATATTTT,CASLQQNTIYF
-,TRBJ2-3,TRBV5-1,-,TGCGCCAGCAGCTTGGCTGGAGGGCCCCCAGATACGCAGTATTTT,CASSLAGGPPDTQYF
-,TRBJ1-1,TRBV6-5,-,TGTGCCAGCAACGGGGGATTTGGGGCTTTCTTT,CASNGGFGAFF
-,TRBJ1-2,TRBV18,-,TGTGCCAGCTCCCTCCGGACTAGGGATGGCTACACCTTC,CASSLRTRDGYTF
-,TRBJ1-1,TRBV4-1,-,TGCGCCAGCAGAAACAGAGCAGTTAACACTGAAGCTTTCTTT,CASRNRAVNTEAFF
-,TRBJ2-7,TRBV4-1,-,TGCGCCAGCAGCCAAGGGACAAACGACGCCTACGAGCAGTACTTC,CASSQGTNDAYEQYF
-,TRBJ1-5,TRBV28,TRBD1,TGTGCCAGCTCCCGGGACAGGATCTCGGATCAGCCCCAGCATTTT,CASSRDRISDQPQHF
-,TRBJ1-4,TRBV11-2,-,TGTGCCAGCAGCCCACGTCTGGGGGGCACAACTAATGAAAAACTGTTTTTT,CASSPRLGGTTNEKLFF
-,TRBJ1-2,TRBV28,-,TGTGCCAGCAGTTTAAGTGGAGATAACTATGGCTACACCTTC,CASSLSGDNYGYTF
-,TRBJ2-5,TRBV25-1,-,TGTGCCAGCGCTCATCGGGAAGGGGGGACCCAGTACTTC,CASAHREGGTQYF
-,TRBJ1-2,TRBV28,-,TGTGCCAGCAGACAGGCTGTTGGTTATGGCTACACCTTC,CASRQAVGYGYTF
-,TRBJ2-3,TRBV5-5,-,TGTGCCAGCAGCTTCGTTGCGGGGAGCACCTTCAGCACAGATACGCAGTATTTT,CASSFVAGSTFSTDTQYF
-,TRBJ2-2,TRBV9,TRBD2,TGTGCCAGCAGCGTACAAGCGGGAGGGGGCGGGGAGCTGTTTTTT,CASSVQAGGGGELFF
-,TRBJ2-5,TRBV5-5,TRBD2,TGTGCCAGCAGCTTGGACCTTGGACTAGCGGGAGGAGGCCAAGAGACCCAGTACTTC,CASSLDLGLAGGGQETQYF
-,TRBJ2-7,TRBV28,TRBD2,TGTGCCAGCGCCGTCTCGACGGGAGGCGTCGAGCAGTACTTC,CASAVSTGGVEQYF
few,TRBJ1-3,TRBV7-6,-,TGTGCCAGCAGCTTCGGTGCCAGCTCTGGAAACACCATATATTTT,CASSFGASSGNTIYF
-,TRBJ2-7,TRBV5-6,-,TGTGCCAGCAGCCCACCGGACCGGGGCAGTCTCTACGAGCAGTACTTC,CASSPPDRGSLYEQYF
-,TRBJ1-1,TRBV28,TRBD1,TGTGCCAGCCCCCCCCAGACAGGGAGAAACACTGAAGCTTTCTTT,CASPPQTGRNTEAFF
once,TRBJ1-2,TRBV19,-,TGTGCCAGTAGTATAGTACGGGCCTATGGCTACACCTTC,CASSIVRAYGYTF
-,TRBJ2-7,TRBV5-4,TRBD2,TGTGCCAGCAGCTTGAGAACTAGCGGGGTCGAGGAGCAGTACTTC,CASSLRTSGVEEQYF
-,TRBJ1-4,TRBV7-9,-,TGTGCCAGCAGCGGACAAGGACACTCCAATGAAAAACTGCTTTTT,CASSGQGHSNEKLLF
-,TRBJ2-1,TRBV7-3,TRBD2,TGTGCCAGCAGCCTGCGGGGGGGCGAAGTGCAATTCTTC,CASSLRGGEVQFF
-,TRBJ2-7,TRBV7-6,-,TGTGCCAGCAGTAATACCGCGGACGCCTACGAGCAGTACTTC,CASSNTADAYEQYF
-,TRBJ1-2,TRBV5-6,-,TGTGCCAGCAGCCTAACGGGGGGGCTCTCCTCATATGGCTACACCTTC,CASSLTGGLSSYGYTF
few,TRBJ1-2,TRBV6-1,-,TGTGCCAGCAGGGTGGGGGCCGCAAACTATGGCTACACCTTC,CASRVGAANYGYTF